This T cell receptor beta chain was obtained from a study of PD-1 and CTLA-4 blockade in melanoma. The CDR3 has 15 amino acids. Trimming stripped 1 base from V and 4 bases from J, with 12 bases between. Looked up from germline, CDR1 is SGHTA and CDR2 is FQGTGA. Some clones are missing from TCRdb's copy, which holds only in-frame ones; the method was immunoSEQ multiplex PCR. The data hold tens of thousands of clones, with around 93% observed a single time. This receptor was identified in a human donor with melanoma. J is TRBJ2-3 and V is TRBV7-3, with D maybe TRBD1 (5 bases). The sample was CD8+ T cells from peripheral blood, taken from a patient given anti-PD-1 treatment. CDR3 in DNA: TGTGCCAGCAGCTTAAGGGCAGGGTACGCAGATACGCAGTATTTT. Its protein product is CASSLRAGYADTQYF.